This T cell receptor beta chain was captured in a study of T cell changes during pregnancy in multiple sclerosis. This clone was seen only a few times. TCRdb keeps only in-frame clones here, not all; method: immunoSEQ multiplex PCR. The table records 35,000 to 50,000 clones, roughly 87% of them present only once. Per germline, CDR1 MGHRA and CDR2 YSYEKL. The CDR3 sequence is 14 residues long. V shed 4 bases and J shed 4 bases, with 8 bases lying between them. The sample here was CD4+ T cells from peripheral blood mononuclear cells, taken after pregnancy. The TCR comes from a female donor with multiple sclerosis, enrolled in a pregnancy study. J is TRBJ2-6 and V is TRBV4-1; D remains unclear. The DNA of the CDR3 is TGCGCCAGCAGCCGGGCTTCCGGGGCCAACGTCCTGACTTTC. It codes for CASSRASGANVLTF.